These 29 T cell receptor beta chains were all obtained from the same sample, sequenced in a study of T cells after yellow fever vaccination. TCRdb used MiXCR to reprocess the 5' RACE reads, holding one entry per CDR3 protein. The repertoire holds over 65,000 distinct CDR3 sequences, with about an eighth as singletons. Source: CD8+ T cells not binding an NS4B(214-222) dextramer, sorted from PBMCs, taken approximately 20 days after the first yellow fever vaccination. The receptors were gathered from a man aged 18 to 30 who received the YFV17D yellow fever vaccine.

This chain joins TRBV4-1 and TRBJ2-1; TRBD2 matches at 7 bases. Per germline, CDR1 MGHRA and CDR2 YSYEKL. The CDR3 sequence is 13 residues long. The V and J ends lost 6 bases and 8 bases, in that order; junction bases with no gene match: 7. CDR3 sequence (DNA): TGCGCCAGCAGACCAAGGACTAGAGATGAGCAGTTCTTC. This encodes CASRPRTRDEQFF.

The V call is TRBV12-3 or TRBV12-4, the J call TRBJ1-6; D gene ambiguous. V was clipped by 8 bases and J by 1 base, with 12 bases between them. The CDR3 is made up of 15 amino acids. The CDR3 coding sequence is TGTGCCAGCGGCCTCATTCGGTCCTATAATTCACCCCTCCACTTT. Its protein is CASGLIRSYNSPLHF.

The CDR3: CASSLERGGVEKLFF. CDR3 in DNA: TGTGCCAGCAGTTTGGAGAGGGGCGGCGTTGAAAAACTGTTTTTT. The V and J genes are TRBV12-3 or TRBV12-4 and TRBJ1-4, with D maybe TRBD1 (5 bases). The CDR3 runs 15 residues. V was shortened by 3 bases and J by 7 bases, with 15 bases between the two germline ends.

This rearrangement joins TRBV9 to TRBJ1-3; the D is unclear. V was trimmed by 4 bases and J by 0 bases, leaving 8 bases between them. CDR3 length: 14 amino acids. Per the germline V gene, CDR1 is SGDLS and CDR2 is YYNGEE. The CDR3 bases are TGTGCCAGCAGCAATAGGGCCTCTGGAAACACCATATATTTT. It is translated as CASSNRASGNTIYF.

The V and J genes are TRBV4-3 and TRBJ2-3; perhaps TRBD1 as D (5 bases). V lost 3 bases and J 6 bases, leaving 10 bases between the germline ends. CDR1 and CDR2 (germline): LGHNA, YSLEER. CDR3 size: 13 residues. The CDR3 is CASSQDQGDTQYF. The CDR3 DNA reads TGCGCCAGCAGCCAGGACCAGGGTGATACGCAGTATTTT.

A few counts support this clonotype. J is TRBJ1-1 and V is TRBV7-9; D call uncertain. V lost 5 bases, J lost 0 bases, and 10 bases lay in between. The germline V gene has CDR1 SEHNR and CDR2 FQNEAQ (reference sequence). The CDR3 runs to 14 residues. CDR3 nucleotides: TGTGCCAGCAGCGCCCGAGGAGTGAACACTGAAGCTTTCTTT. Translation: CASSARGVNTEAFF.

The chain recombines TRBV29-1 with TRBJ2-5; a possible D gene is TRBD2 (6 bases). Germline lookup yields CDR1 SQVTM and CDR2 ANQGSEA. The CDR3 sequence is 15 residues long. Trimming took off 1 base at V and 1 base at J, with 13 bases between the two ends. In nucleotides, the CDR3 is TGCAGCGTTGAAGGGGGGGAACGGACCCAAGAGACCCAGTACTTC. It yields the protein CSVEGGERTQETQYF. Combining the CDR3 with reference TRBV29-1 and TRBJ2-5 gives the whole variable domain SAVISQKPSRDICQRGTSLTIQCQVDSQVTMMFWYRQQPGQSLTLIATANQGSEATYESGFVIDKFPISRPNLTFSTLTVSNMSPEDSSIYLCSVEGGERTQETQYFGPGTRLLVL.

The rearrangement uses TRBV12-3 or TRBV12-4 and TRBJ2-7; D is undetermined. The length of the CDR3 is 13 residues. V was clipped by 4 bases and J by 0 bases, with 7 bases between them. CDR3 in DNA: TGTGCCAGCAGTTCCATCGCCTCCTACGAGCAGTACTTC. Amino acid sequence: CASSSIASYEQYF.

This clonotype appeared many times. The genes are TRBV4-2 and TRBJ2-1; possible D gene TRBD2, 7 bases. V was trimmed by 3 bases and J by 7 bases, leaving 13 bases between them. From germline, CDR1 is LGHNA and CDR2 YNFKEQ. The length of the CDR3 is 14 residues. CDR3 residues: CASSQSAGANEQFF. In nucleotides, the CDR3 is TGTGCCAGCAGCCAGTCGGCGGGGGCGAATGAGCAGTTCTTC.

This clonotype showed up just a few times. J is TRBJ2-5 and V is TRBV2; D is possibly TRBD1 (5 bases). Germline V gene sequence: CDR1 SNHLY, CDR2 FYNNEI. The CDR3 runs 11 residues. Trimming took off 8 bases at V and 5 bases at J, with 9 bases between the two ends. The CDR3 region is CASSRAETQYF. The CDR3 DNA is TGTGCCAGCTCCAGGGCGGAGACCCAGTACTTC.

The CDR3 spells CSARDLYQGNQPQHF. The CDR3 coding sequence is TGCAGTGCTAGAGATCTCTACCAGGGGAACCAGCCCCAGCATTTT. This chain joins TRBV20-1 and TRBJ1-5; D might be TRBD1 (6 bases). Germline lookup yields CDR1 DFQATT and CDR2 SNEGSKA (reference sequence). Trimming took 0 bases from V and 7 from J, leaving 16 bases between them. This CDR3 comprises 15 residues.

The V call is TRBV4-2, the J call TRBJ1-1, with no clear D. The ends were cut back, 1 base at V and 0 bases at J, with 21 bases in the middle. CDR1 and CDR2 (germline): LGHNA, YNFKEQ. There are 19 residues in the CDR3. CDR3: CASSQVTIPISSLNTEAFF. CDR3 in DNA: TGTGCCAGCAGCCAAGTGACTATCCCGATCTCTTCCTTGAACACTGAAGCTTTCTTT.

This clonotype was counted only a few times. The rearrangement uses TRBV27 and TRBJ2-1; D unclear. CDR3 length: 18 residues. Germline V CDR1 and CDR2: MNHEY, SMNVEV (reference sequence). The V and J ends lost 0 bases and 2 bases respectively, with 17 bases between them. The CDR3 DNA is TGTGCCAGCAGTTTATCGATGCGAGCCACCCTAACCTACAATGAGCAGTTCTTC. Protein sequence: CASSLSMRATLTYNEQFF.

This chain connects TRBV29-1 to TRBJ2-1, with no clear D. The CDR3 extends over 12 amino acids. The germline V gene encodes CDR1 SQVTM and CDR2 ANQGSEA. The ends were cut back, 0 bases at V and 7 bases at J, with 7 bases in the middle. Here the CDR3 DNA reads TGCAGCGTTGAAGATCTGGGAAATGAGCAGTTCTTC. It translates to CSVEDLGNEQFF.

This clonotype has more than one count but fewer than ten. The chain is built from TRBV7-2 and TRBJ2-7; TRBD2 is a possible D gene (5 bases). The CDR3 is 16 residues long. Trimming shortened V by 5 bases and J by 0 bases, and 17 bases separated the two germline ends. Germline V lookup: CDR1 SGHTA, CDR2 FQGNSA. CDR3 in DNA: TGTGCCAGCAGCGTTAGAGGGCAATTCAGCTCCTACGAGCAGTACTTC. Protein product: CASSVRGQFSSYEQYF. Full variable domain (remainder filled in from reference TRBV7-2 and TRBJ2-7): GAGVSQSPSNKVTEKGKDVELRCDPISGHTALYWYRQSLGQGLEFLIYFQGNSAPDKSGLPSDRFSAERTGGSVSTLTIQRTQQEDSAVYLCASSVRGQFSSYEQYFGPGTRLTVT.

This clonotype was found many times. The chain joins TRBV29-1 to TRBJ2-7; D remains ambiguous. Germline loops: CDR1 SQVTM, CDR2 ANQGSEA. The CDR3 contains 13 residues. The V end was cut by 6 bases, the J end by 0 bases, with 12 bases between. The CDR3: CSVSHGSSYEQYF. CDR3 in DNA: TGCAGCGTCTCCCACGGAAGCTCCTACGAGCAGTACTTC.

This clonotype was recorded many times. The gene calls are TRBV2 and TRBJ1-1; unclear D gene. There are 12 residues in the CDR3. Germline V CDR1 and CDR2: SNHLY, FYNNEI. Trimming shortened V by 4 bases and J by 2 bases, and 5 bases separated the two germline ends. The CDR3 DNA follows: TGTGCCAGCAGTGTCACAAACACTGAAGCTTTCTTT. Amino acids: CASSVTNTEAFF.

This clonotype was detected only a few times. The rearrangement links TRBV10-2 to TRBJ1-2; maybe TRBD1 (6 bases). The germline CDR1 and CDR2 sequences are WSHSY and SAAADI. The CDR3 spans 12 residues. V lost 7 bases and J 4 bases, leaving 10 bases between the germline ends. The CDR3 spells CASTTGTYGYTF. For the CDR3, the DNA is TGCGCCAGCACCACAGGGACCTATGGCTACACCTTC.

The V gene is TRBV6-6, the J gene TRBJ2-5; D ambiguous. The germline V and J ends were trimmed by 2 bases and 5 bases, with 9 bases remaining between them. Germline CDR1 and CDR2: MNHNY and SVGAGI (reference sequence). The CDR3 is 13 residues long. The CDR3 reads CASSYSVRETQYF. CDR3 coding DNA: TGTGCCAGCAGTTACAGTGTCCGGGAGACCCAGTACTTC.

This clonotype came up a few times. The chain has TRBV12-3 or TRBV12-4 and TRBJ1-4, with a possible D match to TRBD1 (5 bases). V lost 3 bases to trimming and J lost 12 bases, with 11 bases between them. The CDR3 runs 12 residues. The CDR3 DNA follows: TGTGCCAGCAGTTTGGGAGACAGTCAACTGTTTTTT. Its protein is CASSLGDSQLFF.

About this clonotype: This may stem from a read error, because a much larger clone lies one nucleotide away. The CDR3 nucleotides are TGTGTCATCAGGACAGGGGAAAATCAGCCCCAGCATTTT. It translates to CVIRTGENQPQHF. This chain joins TRBV10-3 and TRBJ1-5; 9 bases fit TRBD1. Germline lookup yields CDR1 ENHRY and CDR2 SYGVKD. The length of the CDR3 is 13 residues.

The rearrangement uses TRBV5-1 and TRBJ2-5; TRBD1 is a possible D gene (5 bases). Germline CDR1 is SGHRS and CDR2 is YFSETQ. Trimming took 0 bases from V and 5 from J, leaving 14 bases between them. The CDR3 has 15 amino acids. The CDR3 nucleotides read TGCGCCAGCAGCTTGGCCCCCGACAGACACGAGACCCAGTACTTC. The encoded protein is CASSLAPDRHETQYF.

The table lists this clonotype with a few counts. V and J are TRBV27 and TRBJ1-5; 7 bases are shared with TRBD1. Germline CDR1 reads MNHEY; CDR2 reads SMNVEV (reference sequence). Trimming removed 5 bases from V and 7 bases from J; junction bases left unmatched: 8. CDR3 length: 14 amino acids. The CDR3 loop is CASSLGTAYQPQHF. DNA of the CDR3: TGTGCCAGCAGTCTCGGGACAGCATACCAGCCCCAGCATTTT.

This clonotype was seen more than once but under ten times. DNA of the CDR3: TGCGCCAGCAGCCAAGGGGGGACTAGCGGATACAATGAGCAGTTCTTC. This sequence encodes CASSQGGTSGYNEQFF. The chain has TRBV4-1 and TRBJ2-1, with 11 bases lining up with TRBD2. This CDR3 spans 16 amino acids. CDR1 is MGHRA, CDR2 YSYEKL, per germline. V was clipped by 1 base and J by 4 bases; unmatched bases: 3.

This clonotype was counted between two and nine times. The chain combines TRBV5-1 with TRBJ2-7; 9 bases fit TRBD1. CDR1 is SGHRS and CDR2 is YFSETQ in the germline V gene. Losses at the gene ends were 4 bases for V and 1 base for J; bases not matched to a gene: 3. The CDR3 has 14 amino acids. The CDR3 loop reads CASSKQGASYEQYF. CDR3 coding DNA: TGCGCCAGCAGCAAACAGGGGGCGTCCTACGAGCAGTACTTC.

This clonotype was counted a few times. The chain has TRBV4-3 and TRBJ2-3; TRBD2 aligns across 16 bases. CDR3 length: 16 residues. The trim removed 9 bases at V and 4 bases at J, leaving 7 bases unmatched. The germline gives CDR1 LGHNA, CDR2 YSLEER. The CDR3 protein is CASGTSGGAPPDTQYF. The CDR3, as DNA: TGCGCCAGTGGGACTAGCGGGGGGGCCCCCCCAGATACGCAGTATTTT.

Only a few counts were recorded for this clonotype. The chain combines TRBV9 with TRBJ2-3; perhaps TRBD1 as D (5 bases). Germline V gives CDR1 SGDLS, CDR2 YYNGEE. The CDR3 extends over 16 amino acids. Trimming removed 0 bases at V and 6 bases at J, with 17 bases between. CDR3 loop: CASSVDLRGFGDTQYF. CDR3 coding DNA: TGTGCCAGCAGCGTAGATCTAAGGGGATTCGGGGATACGCAGTATTTT. Drawing the rest from reference TRBV9 and TRBJ2-3, the complete variable domain is DSGVTQTPKHLITATGQRVTLRCSPRSGDLSVYWYQQSLDQGLQFLIQYYNGEERAKGNILERFSAQQFPDLHSELNLSSLELGDSALYFCASSVDLRGFGDTQYFGPGTRLTVL.

This chain uses TRBV11-2 with TRBJ1-1, with a tentative D call TRBD1 (5 bases). There are 13 residues in the CDR3. CDR1 and CDR2 from the germline V gene are SGHAT and FQNNGV. V was cut by 1 base and J by 4 bases, with 7 bases left in between. The CDR3 DNA follows: TGTGCCAGCAGCTTAGGGGACTCCACTGAAGCTTTCTTT. Its translation: CASSLGDSTEAFF.

The J gene is TRBJ2-1, the V gene TRBV11-1; TRBD1 matches 8 bases. J lost 5 bases, V lost 4 bases, and 7 bases had no gene match. The CDR3 has 15 amino acids. In germline, CDR1 is SGHAT, CDR2 FQDESV (reference sequence). The DNA for the CDR3 is TGTGCCAGCAGCTGGGGCAGGGGGCTACACAATGAGCAGTTCTTC. Amino acids: CASSWGRGLHNEQFF.